This T cell receptor (beta chain) came from a study of regulatory T cells in long-lasting Graves disease. V was clipped by 1 base and J by 7 bases, with 8 bases between them. The CDR3 is made up of 13 amino acids. Germline CDR1 LGHDT, CDR2 YNNKEL (reference sequence). Assembly of TCR beta libraries relied on iRepertoire HTBI primers together with Arm-PCR of CDR3 regions. TCRdb fed the multiplex PCR reads into MiXCR, producing one record per CDR3 protein. Of about 660,000 distinct CDR3 sequences listed, around 32% were seen once; the top ten hold under 50%. This clonotype was detected ten times or more. The time point: persistent/refractory GD, antithyroid drugs over 5 years with positive TRAb. After RNA was extracted from PBMCs, the TCR library was made from it.

This rearrangement joins TRBV3-1 to TRBJ1-5, with no clear D. Material: peripheral blood mononuclear cells (PBMCs), obtained when the disease was refractory, from a patient treated with antithyroid drugs. This TCR was recovered from a female donor with Graves disease. The CDR3 nucleotides read TGTGCCAGCAGCCAAGGGACTGGGCAGCCCCAGCATTTT. It yields the protein CASSQGTGQPQHF.